This T cell receptor (beta chain) came from a study of blood T cell repertoires in COVID-19. The overall study: Nucleic acid was either cDNA or gDNA, and it came from T cells, B-cell-depleted T cells, or PBMCs.

Recruits, aged about 18 to 100 years, lived in 25 or so US areas. Participants were placed into cohorts based on the clinical history they reported. Original handling: Researchers report that nucleated cell counts were estimated from reference gene primer amplification. Clones were sequenced by immunoSEQ multiplex PCR, and TCRdb holds only the in-frame ones, with some missing. For V, J and clone size, that table is used; D and trimming come from the DNA. The sample yields over 200,000 clones, about 87% seen once. CDR3 length equals 13 residues. Germline V lookup: CDR1 MGHRA, CDR2 YSYEKL. V lost 0 bases and J 7 bases, leaving 9 bases between the germline ends.

This chain links TRBV4-1 with TRBJ1-1, with unresolved D. The receptor was isolated from a woman aged 25 to 39 who had been exposed to COVID-19. The sequencing sample was made of PBMCs or T cells enriched from blood (not recorded which). CDR3 residues: CASSQESSVEAFF. The CDR3 nucleotides read TGCGCCAGCAGCCAAGAATCGTCAGTTGAAGCTTTCTTT.